The entry below describes one T cell receptor beta chain. Its antigen is undetermined. By way of CD45RO/CCR7/CD25/CD127/CD95/CD27, the CD4+ regulatory, stem cell-like memory, central memory and naive cells were sorted. The data originate from a study of beta chain features in type 1 diabetes. Study findings and constraints: Whatever favoring of shorter templates PCR might show would apply equally to patients and controls. In type 1 diabetes patients, VDJ junctions had fewer insertions; deletions at these junctions were more frequent. Moderate yet significant TCRB CDR3 shortening was seen in Type 1 diabetes patients in all four CD4+ subsets.

Germline V gene lookup returns CDR1 SEHNR and CDR2 FQNEAQ (reference sequence). This CDR3 comprises 12 residues. Deletions cut 3 bases from V and 3 bases from J, with 6 bases between. The study reverse transcribed the entire isolated RNA, so it sequenced expressed TCRB transcripts. Using immunoSEQ multiplex PCR, the repertoire was profiled, and TCRdb retains in-frame clones only, with some absent. Of approximately 260,000 clones in the sample, about 24% were seen once. The origin of this receptor is a woman aged 25 to 39 with type 1 diabetes. This chain joins TRBV7-9 and TRBJ2-7; D not certain. The specimen sequenced was naive CD4+ T cells from blood. The chain's CDR3 is CASSFPRYEQYF. Here the CDR3 DNA reads TGTGCCAGCAGCTTCCCGCGCTACGAGCAGTACTTC.